The following is a T cell receptor (beta chain) sequence with its context. At one end the junction does not follow the germline gene, possibly because of a read error. The sample belongs to a study of ipilimumab plus nivolumab after autologous stem cell transplantation. Study context: Median doses per patient: roughly 5 ipilimumab, about eight nivolumab.

The assay was immunoSEQ multiplex PCR, and TCRdb's table has in-frame clones only and misses some. Found here are about 16,000 clones, around 81% of them singletons; the top ten hold 23%. The CDR3 is 15 residues long. CDR1 is SSHAT, CDR2 FNYEAQ, per germline (reference sequence). The clonotype was recovered from a male donor with diffuse large B-cell lymphoma. The V gene is TRBV7-7, the J gene TRBJ2-5, with 7 nucleotides matching TRBD2. The material was PBMCs, obtained in a trial of ipilimumab plus nivolumab as post-transplant consolidation. The CDR3 loop reads CASSLAASGKETQYF. The DNA of the CDR3 is TGTGCTAGCAGCTTAGCAGCTAGCGGTAAAGAGACCCAGTACTTC.